This section outlines one T cell receptor beta chain sequence together with its context. The table came from immunoSEQ multiplex PCR; TCRdb's copy has only in-frame clones and leaves some out. The data contain some 78,000 clones, approximately 95% of them singletons. Germline CDR1 reads ENHRY; CDR2 reads SYGVKD. The CDR3 totals 15 residues. Trimming stripped 2 bases from V and 2 bases from J, with 12 bases between. These data originate in a study of technical replicates of blood from a few donors. Sequences were obtained from T cells isolated from PBMCs. This TCR was sampled from a human donor in good health. This chain uses TRBV10-3 with TRBJ1-1; D gene unclear. DNA for the CDR3: TGTGCCATCAGTGAGAGCCAGGTTCTCAACACTGAAGCTTTCTTT. It yields the protein CAISESQVLNTEAFF.